This T cell receptor (beta chain) was captured in a study of blood T cell repertoires in COVID-19. The method was immunoSEQ multiplex PCR; TCRdb's version includes in-frame clones alone and lacks a portion of them. The sample includes around 250,000 clones, more than 70% seen only once; the top ten take roughly 8.7%. This clone was picked up one time. The CDR3 is 14 residues long. Looked up from germline, CDR1 is SGHNT and CDR2 is YYREEE (reference sequence). Trimming stripped 4 bases from V and 7 bases from J, with 12 bases between. The chain uses TRBV5-4 and TRBJ1-6, with D perhaps TRBD1 (5 bases). The receptor comes from a man aged 35 to 55 with active or convalescent COVID-19. Sequencing was performed on peripheral blood. The CDR3 region is CASSTGRGNSPLHF. The CDR3 DNA follows: TGTGCCAGCAGCACGGGACGGGGGAATTCACCCCTCCACTTT.